A selection of T cell receptor beta chains follows, all from one sample in a study of Ad26.COV2.S vaccination and SARS-CoV-2 variants. Data came from immunoSEQ multiplex PCR; TCRdb stores just in-frame clones and leaves some out. The sample has 300,000 to 400,000 clones, approximately 87% seen once. The source material was peripheral blood, sampled in a trial of Ad26.COV2.S vaccine versus placebo. The receptors were sampled from a person between 18 and 65 years old who received the Ad26.COV2.S COVID-19 vaccine or a placebo. Each CDR3 is given with its conserved first and last residue. The order of the fields is V gene, J gene, CDR3 protein.

TRBV6-6,TRBJ1-2,CASSYPGAVVYGYTF
TRBV19,TRBJ1-2,CASSSRGTRGYTF
TRBV7-2,TRBJ1-2,CASSLDGVGIYGYTF
TRBV5-1,TRBJ2-3,CASSLSVRSFTDTQYF
TRBV7-2,TRBJ2-1,CASSRGLAGLGEQFF
TRBV11-3,TRBJ2-2,CASSSPGFWGTGELFF
TRBV5-1,TRBJ2-3,CASSPADFTDTQYF
TRBV7-9,TRBJ2-1,CASSPRSDRYNEQFF
TRBV12-3/TRBV12-4,TRBJ1-2,CASSLLANYGYTF
TRBV5-6,TRBJ1-1,CASEEMGLTEAFF
TRBV6-5,TRBJ1-1,CASSWRDLNTEAFF
TRBV29-1,TRBJ2-3,CSVEALEASTDTQYF
TRBV4-3,TRBJ2-1,CASSHLGRNEQFF
TRBV27,TRBJ2-2,CASSFLEANTGELFF
TRBV6-2/TRBV6-3,TRBJ1-1,CASSYGAGTVAFF
TRBV19,TRBJ1-5,CASSIFPGRGSNQPQHF
TRBV9,TRBJ2-1,CASSGSSYYNEQFF
TRBV5-5,TRBJ2-7,CASSLAPQGTYEQYF
TRBV18,TRBJ1-2,CASSPTGGLLNARGYTF
TRBV9,TRBJ2-3,CASSSGSSADTQYF
TRBV13,TRBJ2-3,CASSPSSNIYSTDTQYF
TRBV9,TRBJ2-5,CASSEGEISGKTQYF
TRBV5-1,TRBJ1-3,CASSLGTGGSGNTIYF
TRBV3-1/TRBV3-2,TRBJ1-2,CASSRQGAAYGYTF
TRBV6-5,TRBJ1-5,CASSYSSPGNKPQHF
TRBV5-1,TRBJ1-5,CASSLDFNQPQHF
TRBV6-5,TRBJ1-2,CASSSGTGENPNGYTF
TRBV6-2/TRBV6-3,TRBJ2-1,CASSYSKGEVYNEQFF
TRBV7-2,TRBJ1-4,CASSLASPGSKLFF
TRBV13,TRBJ2-4,CASSFTGPGGIQYF
TRBV29-1,TRBJ1-2,CNPGGGNYGYTF
TRBV10-2,TRBJ1-2,CASSESGQVTMGKYGYTF
TRBV7-9,TRBJ2-2,CASSPGTLANTGELFF
TRBV4-3,TRBJ1-1,CASSQGTENTEAFF
TRBV3-1/TRBV3-2,TRBJ1-1,CASSQAGRAITEAFF
TRBV5-1,TRBJ2-1,CASKSGRPVGAGNEQFF
TRBV9,TRBJ2-3,CASSPLTGYSTDTQYF
TRBV11-2,TRBJ1-5,CASSPRPDFNQPQHF
TRBV7-2,TRBJ1-1,CASSKTGVHEGLNTEAFF
TRBV7-9,TRBJ1-1,CASSWGTGGGTEAFF
TRBV27,TRBJ1-1,CASSTGGWNTEAFF